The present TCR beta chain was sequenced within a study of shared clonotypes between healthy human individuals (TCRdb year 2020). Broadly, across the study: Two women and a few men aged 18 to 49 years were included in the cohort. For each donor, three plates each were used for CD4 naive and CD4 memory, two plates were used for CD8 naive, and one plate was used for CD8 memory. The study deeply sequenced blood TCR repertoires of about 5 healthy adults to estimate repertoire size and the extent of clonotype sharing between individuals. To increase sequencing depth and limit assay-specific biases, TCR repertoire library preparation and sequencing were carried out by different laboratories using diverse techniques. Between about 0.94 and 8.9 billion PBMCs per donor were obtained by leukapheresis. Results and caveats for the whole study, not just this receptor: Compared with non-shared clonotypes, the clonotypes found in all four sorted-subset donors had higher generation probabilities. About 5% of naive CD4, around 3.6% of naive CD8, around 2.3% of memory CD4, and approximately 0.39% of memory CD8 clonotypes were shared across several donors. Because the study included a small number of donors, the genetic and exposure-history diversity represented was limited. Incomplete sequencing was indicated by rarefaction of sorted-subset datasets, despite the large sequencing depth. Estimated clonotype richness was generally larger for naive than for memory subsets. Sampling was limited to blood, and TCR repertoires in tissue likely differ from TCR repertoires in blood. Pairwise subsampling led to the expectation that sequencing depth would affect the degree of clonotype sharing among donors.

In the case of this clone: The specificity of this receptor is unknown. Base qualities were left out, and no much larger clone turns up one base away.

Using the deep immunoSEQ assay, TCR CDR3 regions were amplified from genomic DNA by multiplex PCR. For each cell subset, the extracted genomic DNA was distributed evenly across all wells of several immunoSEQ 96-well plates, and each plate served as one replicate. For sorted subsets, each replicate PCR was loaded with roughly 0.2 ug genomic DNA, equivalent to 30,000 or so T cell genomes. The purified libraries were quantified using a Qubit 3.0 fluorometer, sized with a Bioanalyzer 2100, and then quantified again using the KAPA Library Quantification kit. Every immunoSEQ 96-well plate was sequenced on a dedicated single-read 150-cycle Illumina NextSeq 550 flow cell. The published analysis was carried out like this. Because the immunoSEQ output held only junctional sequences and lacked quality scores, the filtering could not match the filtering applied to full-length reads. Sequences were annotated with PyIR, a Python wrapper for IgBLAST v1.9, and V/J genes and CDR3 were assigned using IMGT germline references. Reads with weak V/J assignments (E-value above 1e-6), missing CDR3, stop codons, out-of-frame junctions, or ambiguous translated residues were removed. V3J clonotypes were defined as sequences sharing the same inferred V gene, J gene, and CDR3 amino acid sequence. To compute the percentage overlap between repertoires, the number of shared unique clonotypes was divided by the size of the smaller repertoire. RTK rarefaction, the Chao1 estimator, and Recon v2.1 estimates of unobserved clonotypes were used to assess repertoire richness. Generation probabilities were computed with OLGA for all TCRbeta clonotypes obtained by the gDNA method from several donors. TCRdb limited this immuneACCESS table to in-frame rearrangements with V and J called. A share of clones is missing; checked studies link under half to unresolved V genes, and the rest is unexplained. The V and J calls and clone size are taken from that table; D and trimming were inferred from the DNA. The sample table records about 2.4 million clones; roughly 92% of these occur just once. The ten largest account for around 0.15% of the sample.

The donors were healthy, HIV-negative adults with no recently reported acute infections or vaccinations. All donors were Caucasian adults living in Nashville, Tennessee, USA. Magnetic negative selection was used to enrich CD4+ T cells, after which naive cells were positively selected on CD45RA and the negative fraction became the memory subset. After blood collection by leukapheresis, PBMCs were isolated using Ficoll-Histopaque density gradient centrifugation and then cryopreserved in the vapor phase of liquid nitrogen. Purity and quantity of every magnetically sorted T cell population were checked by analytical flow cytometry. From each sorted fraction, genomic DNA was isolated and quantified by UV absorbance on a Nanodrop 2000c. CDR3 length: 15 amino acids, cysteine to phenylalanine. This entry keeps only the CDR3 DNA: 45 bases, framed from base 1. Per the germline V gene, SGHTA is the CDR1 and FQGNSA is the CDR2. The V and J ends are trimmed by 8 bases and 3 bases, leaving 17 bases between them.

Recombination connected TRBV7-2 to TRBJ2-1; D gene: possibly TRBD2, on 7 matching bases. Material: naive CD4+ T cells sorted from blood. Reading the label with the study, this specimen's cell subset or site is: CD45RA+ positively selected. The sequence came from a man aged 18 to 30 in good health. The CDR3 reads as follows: CASGWGGGDYNEQFF. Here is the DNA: TGTGCCAGCGGATGGGGAGGGGGAGACTACAATGAGCAGTTCTTC.